This TCR beta chain was captured in a study of blood T cells in healthy people across ages. Sample-barcoded 5' priming and a J-beta primer mix drove a second PCR of roughly 7 to 11 cycles. MiXCR, applied by TCRdb to the 5' RACE reads, yields one record per CDR3 protein. The table includes over 500,000 distinct CDR3 sequences, 45% to 60% detected once. Study-wide findings and caveats: It was not possible, with unsorted PBMCs, to conclusively compare naive and antigen-experienced cells. Because donor CMV status was unknown, expanded clonotype changes were possibly confounded.

The germline V and J ends were trimmed by 3 bases and 0 bases, with 13 bases remaining between them. CDR1 and CDR2 (germline): SGHRS, YFSETQ. This CDR3 contains 17 residues. As regards this clonotype: Its antigen is not identified.

V is TRBV5-1 and J is TRBJ2-6, with a possible D match to TRBD1 (5 bases). The sequencing input was blood. The receptor was derived from a woman aged 80 or over in good health. The CDR3 spells CASSYSTGVSGANVLTF. CDR3 DNA sequence: TGCGCCAGCAGCTACAGCACAGGAGTCTCTGGGGCCAACGTCCTGACTTTC.